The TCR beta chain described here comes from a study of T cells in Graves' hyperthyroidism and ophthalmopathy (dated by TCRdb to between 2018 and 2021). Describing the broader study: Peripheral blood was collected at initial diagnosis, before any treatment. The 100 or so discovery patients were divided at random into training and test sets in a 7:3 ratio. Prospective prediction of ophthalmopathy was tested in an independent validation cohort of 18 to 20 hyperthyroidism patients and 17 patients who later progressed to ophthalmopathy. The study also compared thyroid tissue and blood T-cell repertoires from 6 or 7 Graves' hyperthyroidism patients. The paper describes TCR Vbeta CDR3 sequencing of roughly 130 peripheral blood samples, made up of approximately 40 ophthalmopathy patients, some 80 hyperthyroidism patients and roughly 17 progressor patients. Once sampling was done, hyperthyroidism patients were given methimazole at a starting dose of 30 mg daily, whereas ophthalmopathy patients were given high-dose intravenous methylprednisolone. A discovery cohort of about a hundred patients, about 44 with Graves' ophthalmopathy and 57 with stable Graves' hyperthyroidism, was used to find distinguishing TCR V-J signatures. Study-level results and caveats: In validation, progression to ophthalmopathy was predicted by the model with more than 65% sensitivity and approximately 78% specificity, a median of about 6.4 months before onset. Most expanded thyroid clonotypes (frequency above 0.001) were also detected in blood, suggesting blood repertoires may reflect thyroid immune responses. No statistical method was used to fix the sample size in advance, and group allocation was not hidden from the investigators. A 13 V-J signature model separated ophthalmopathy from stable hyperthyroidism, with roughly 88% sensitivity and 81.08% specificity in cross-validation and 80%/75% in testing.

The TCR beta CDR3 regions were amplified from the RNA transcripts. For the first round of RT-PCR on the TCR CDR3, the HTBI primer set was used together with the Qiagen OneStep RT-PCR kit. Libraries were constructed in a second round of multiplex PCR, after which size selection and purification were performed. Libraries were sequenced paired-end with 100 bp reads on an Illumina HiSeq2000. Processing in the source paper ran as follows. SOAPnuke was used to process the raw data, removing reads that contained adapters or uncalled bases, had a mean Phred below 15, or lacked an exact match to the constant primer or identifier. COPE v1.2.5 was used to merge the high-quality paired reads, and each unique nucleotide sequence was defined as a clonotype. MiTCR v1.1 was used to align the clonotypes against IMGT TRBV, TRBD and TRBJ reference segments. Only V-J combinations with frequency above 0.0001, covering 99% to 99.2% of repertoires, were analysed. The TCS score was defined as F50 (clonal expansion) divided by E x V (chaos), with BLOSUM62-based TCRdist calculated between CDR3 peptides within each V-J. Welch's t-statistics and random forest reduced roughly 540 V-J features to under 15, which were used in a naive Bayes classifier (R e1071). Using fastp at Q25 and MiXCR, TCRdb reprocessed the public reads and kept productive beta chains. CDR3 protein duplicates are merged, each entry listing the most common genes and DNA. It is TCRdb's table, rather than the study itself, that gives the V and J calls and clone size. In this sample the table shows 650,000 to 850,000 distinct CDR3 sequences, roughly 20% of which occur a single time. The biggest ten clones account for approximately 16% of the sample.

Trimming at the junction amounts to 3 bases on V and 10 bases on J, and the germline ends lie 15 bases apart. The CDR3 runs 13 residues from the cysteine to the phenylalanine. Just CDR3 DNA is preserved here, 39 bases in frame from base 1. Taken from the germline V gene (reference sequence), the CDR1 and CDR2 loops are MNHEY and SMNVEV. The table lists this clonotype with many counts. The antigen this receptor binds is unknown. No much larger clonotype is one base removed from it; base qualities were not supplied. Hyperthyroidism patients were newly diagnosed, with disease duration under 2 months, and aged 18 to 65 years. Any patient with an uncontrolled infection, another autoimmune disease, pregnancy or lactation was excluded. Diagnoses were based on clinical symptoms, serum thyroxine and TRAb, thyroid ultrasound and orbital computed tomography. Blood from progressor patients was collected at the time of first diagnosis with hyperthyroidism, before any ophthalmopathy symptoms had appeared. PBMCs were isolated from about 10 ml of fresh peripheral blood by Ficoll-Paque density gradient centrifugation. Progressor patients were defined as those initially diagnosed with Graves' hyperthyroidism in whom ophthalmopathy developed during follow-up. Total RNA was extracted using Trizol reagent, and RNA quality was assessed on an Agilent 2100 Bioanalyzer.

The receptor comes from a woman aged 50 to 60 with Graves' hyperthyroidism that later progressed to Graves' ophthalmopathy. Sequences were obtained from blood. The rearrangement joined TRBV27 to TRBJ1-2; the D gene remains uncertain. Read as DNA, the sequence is TGTGCCAGCAGTTTCAGTTCTACAGCGAACTACACCTTC. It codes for CASSFSSTANYTF.